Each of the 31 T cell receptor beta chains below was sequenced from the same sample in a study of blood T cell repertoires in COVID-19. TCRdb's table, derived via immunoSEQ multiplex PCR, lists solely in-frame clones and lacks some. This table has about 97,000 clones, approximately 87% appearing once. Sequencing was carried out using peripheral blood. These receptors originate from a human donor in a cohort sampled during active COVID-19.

CDR3 sequence: CASTTGKTNTGELFF. The DNA of the CDR3 is TGTGCCAGCACCACCGGGAAGACGAACACCGGGGAGCTGTTTTTT. The rearrangement uses TRBV7-9 and TRBJ2-2; weak D call: TRBD2 (5 bases). The CDR3 sequence is 15 residues long. CDR1 is SEHNR, CDR2 FQNEAQ, per germline (reference sequence). V lost 7 bases, J lost 0 bases, and 12 bases lay in between.

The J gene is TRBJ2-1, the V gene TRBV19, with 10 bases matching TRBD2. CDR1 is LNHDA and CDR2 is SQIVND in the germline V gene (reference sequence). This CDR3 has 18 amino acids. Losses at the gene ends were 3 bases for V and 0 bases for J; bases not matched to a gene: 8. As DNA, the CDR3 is TGTGCCAGTAGTATCCGACTAGCGGGCCTGAGCTCCTACAATGAGCAGTTCTTC. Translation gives CASSIRLAGLSSYNEQFF.

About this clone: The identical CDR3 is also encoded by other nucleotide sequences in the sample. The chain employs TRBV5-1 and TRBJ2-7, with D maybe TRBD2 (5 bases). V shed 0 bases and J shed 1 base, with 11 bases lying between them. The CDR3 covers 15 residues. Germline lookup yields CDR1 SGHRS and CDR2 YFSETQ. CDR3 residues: CASSLGGTGSYEQYF. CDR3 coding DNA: TGCGCCAGCAGCTTGGGAGGTACGGGGTCCTACGAGCAGTACTTC. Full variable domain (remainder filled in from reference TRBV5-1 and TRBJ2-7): KAGVTQTPRYLIKTRGQQVTLSCSPISGHRSVSWYQQTPGQGLQFLFEYFSETQRNKGNFPGRFSGRQFSNSRSEMNVSTLELGDSALYLCASSLGGTGSYEQYFGPGTRLTVT.

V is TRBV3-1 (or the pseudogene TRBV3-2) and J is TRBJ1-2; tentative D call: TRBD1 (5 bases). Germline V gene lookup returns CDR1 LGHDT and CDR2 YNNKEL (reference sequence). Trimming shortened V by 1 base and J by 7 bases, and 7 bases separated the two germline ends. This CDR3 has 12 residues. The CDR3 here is CASSQGGFGYTF. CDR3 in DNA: TGTGCCAGCAGCCAAGGGGGCTTTGGCTACACCTTC.

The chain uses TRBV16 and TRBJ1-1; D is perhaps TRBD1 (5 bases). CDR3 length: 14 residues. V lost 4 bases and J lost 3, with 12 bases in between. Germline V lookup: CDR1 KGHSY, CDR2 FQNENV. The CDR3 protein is CASSLQGGYTEAFF. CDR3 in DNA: TGTGCCAGCAGCCTTCAGGGCGGATACACTGAAGCTTTCTTT.

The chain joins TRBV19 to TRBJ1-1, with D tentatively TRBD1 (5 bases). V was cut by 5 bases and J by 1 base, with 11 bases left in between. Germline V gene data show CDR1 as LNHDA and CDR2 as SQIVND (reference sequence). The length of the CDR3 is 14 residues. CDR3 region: CASSPRDGNTEAFF. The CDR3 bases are TGTGCCAGTAGTCCGCGGGACGGGAACACTGAAGCTTTCTTT.

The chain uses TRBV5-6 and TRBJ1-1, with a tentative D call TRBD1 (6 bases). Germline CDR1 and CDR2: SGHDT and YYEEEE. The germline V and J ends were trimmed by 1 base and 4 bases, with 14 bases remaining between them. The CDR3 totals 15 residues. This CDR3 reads CASSLFTGSTTEAFF. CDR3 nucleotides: TGTGCCAGCAGCTTGTTCACAGGGTCAACCACTGAAGCTTTCTTT.

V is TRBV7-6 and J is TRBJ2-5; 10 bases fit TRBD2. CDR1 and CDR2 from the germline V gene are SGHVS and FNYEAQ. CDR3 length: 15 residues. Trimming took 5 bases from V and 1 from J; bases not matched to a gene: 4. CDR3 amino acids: CASSPRTSGQETQYF. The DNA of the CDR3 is TGTGCCAGCAGCCCCCGGACTAGCGGCCAAGAGACCCAGTACTTC.

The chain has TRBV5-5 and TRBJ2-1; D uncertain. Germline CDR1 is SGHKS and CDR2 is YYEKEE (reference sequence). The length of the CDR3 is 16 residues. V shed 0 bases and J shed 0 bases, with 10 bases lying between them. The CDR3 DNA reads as TGTGCCAGCAGCTTGGTCAAGATGAGCTCCTACAATGAGCAGTTCTTC. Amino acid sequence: CASSLVKMSSYNEQFF.

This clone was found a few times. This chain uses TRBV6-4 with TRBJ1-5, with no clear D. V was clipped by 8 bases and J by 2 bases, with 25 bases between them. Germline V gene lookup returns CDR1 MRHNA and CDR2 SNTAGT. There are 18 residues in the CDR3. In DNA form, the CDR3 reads TGTGCCAGCGGAAACTACTCTGGGGAGGTTAAAGGCAATCAGCCCCAGCATTTT. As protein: CASGNYSGEVKGNQPQHF.

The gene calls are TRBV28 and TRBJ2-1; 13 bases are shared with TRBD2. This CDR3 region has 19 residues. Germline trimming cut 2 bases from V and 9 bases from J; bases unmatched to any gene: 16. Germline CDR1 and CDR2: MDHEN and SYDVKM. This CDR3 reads CASSLRQTLGLAGVLEQFF. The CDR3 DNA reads TGTGCCAGCAGTTTACGACAGACCCTCGGACTAGCGGGAGTACTTGAGCAGTTCTTC.

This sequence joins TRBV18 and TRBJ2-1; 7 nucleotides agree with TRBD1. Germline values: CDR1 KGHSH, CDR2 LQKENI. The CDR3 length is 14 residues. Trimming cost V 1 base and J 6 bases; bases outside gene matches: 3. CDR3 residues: CASSPQTGSNEQFF. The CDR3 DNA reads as TGTGCCAGCTCACCACAGACAGGGTCCAATGAGCAGTTCTTC.

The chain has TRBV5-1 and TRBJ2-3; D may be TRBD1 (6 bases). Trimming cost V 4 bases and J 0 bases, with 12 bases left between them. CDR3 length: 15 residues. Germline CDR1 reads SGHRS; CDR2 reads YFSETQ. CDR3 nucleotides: TGCGCCAGCAGCGCGGACAGCTCTAGCACAGATACGCAGTATTTT. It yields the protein CASSADSSSTDTQYF. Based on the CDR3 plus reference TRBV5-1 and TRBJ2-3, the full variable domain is KAGVTQTPRYLIKTRGQQVTLSCSPISGHRSVSWYQQTPGQGLQFLFEYFSETQRNKGNFPGRFSGRQFSNSRSEMNVSTLELGDSALYLCASSADSSSTDTQYFGPGTRLTVL.

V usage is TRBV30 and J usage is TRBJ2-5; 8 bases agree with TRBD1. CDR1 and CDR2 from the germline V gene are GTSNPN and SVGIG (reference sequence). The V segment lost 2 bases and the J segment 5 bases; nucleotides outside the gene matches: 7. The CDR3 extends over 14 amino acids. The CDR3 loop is CAWSQQGAGETQYF. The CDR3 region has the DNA TGTGCCTGGAGTCAGCAGGGGGCCGGTGAGACCCAGTACTTC.

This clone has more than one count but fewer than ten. Here the CDR3 reads CASSYSARSSYEQYF. CDR3 nucleotide sequence: TGTGCCAGCAGTTACTCGGCGCGGAGCTCCTACGAGCAGTACTTC. The genes are TRBV6-2 or TRBV6-3 and TRBJ2-7; unclear D gene. From germline, CDR1 is MNHEY and CDR2 SVGEGT. The CDR3 consists of 15 residues. The germline V and J ends were trimmed by 0 bases and 0 bases, with 9 bases remaining between them.

The CDR3 here is CASSLSGGQGAGNEQFF. CDR3 sequence (DNA): TGTGCCAGCAGCTTAAGCGGCGGACAGGGGGCGGGCAATGAGCAGTTCTTC. The chain is built from TRBV7-3 and TRBJ2-1; TRBD1 matches at 11 bases. V trimming: 1 base; J trimming: 6 bases; junction bases outside the gene matches: 8. The length of the CDR3 is 17 residues. Germline assignment: CDR1 SGHTA and CDR2 FQGTGA.

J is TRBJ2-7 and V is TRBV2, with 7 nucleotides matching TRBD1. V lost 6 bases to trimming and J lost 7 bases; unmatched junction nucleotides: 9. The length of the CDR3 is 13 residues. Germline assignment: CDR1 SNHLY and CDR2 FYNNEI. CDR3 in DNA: TGTGCCAGCAGACCAACAGGGGCGCGAGAGCAGTACTTC. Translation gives CASRPTGAREQYF.

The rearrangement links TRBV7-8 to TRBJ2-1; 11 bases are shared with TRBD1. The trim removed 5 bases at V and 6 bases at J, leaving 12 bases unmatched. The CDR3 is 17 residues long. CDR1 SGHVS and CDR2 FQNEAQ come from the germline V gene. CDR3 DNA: TGTGCCAGCAGCCCACCATACCGGGACAGGGGGAGCAATGAGCAGTTCTTC. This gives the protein CASSPPYRDRGSNEQFF.

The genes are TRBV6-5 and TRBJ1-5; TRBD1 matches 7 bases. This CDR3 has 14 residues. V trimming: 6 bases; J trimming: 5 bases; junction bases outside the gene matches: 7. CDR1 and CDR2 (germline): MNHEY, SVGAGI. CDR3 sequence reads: CASRRDSDYQPQHF. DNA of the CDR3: TGTGCCAGCAGGCGGGACAGCGATTATCAGCCCCAGCATTTT.

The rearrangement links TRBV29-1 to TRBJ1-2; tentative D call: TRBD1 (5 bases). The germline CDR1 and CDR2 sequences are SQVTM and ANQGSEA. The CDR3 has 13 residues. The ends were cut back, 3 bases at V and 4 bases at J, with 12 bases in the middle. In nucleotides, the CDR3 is TGCAGCGTTGACGATGTGACAGCCTATGGCTACACCTTC. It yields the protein CSVDDVTAYGYTF.

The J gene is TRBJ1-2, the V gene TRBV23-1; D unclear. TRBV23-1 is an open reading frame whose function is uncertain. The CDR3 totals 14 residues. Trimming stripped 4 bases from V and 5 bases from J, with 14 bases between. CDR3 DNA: TGCGCCAGCAGTCGACGGTCACGAGGATATGGCTACACCTTC. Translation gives CASSRRSRGYGYTF.

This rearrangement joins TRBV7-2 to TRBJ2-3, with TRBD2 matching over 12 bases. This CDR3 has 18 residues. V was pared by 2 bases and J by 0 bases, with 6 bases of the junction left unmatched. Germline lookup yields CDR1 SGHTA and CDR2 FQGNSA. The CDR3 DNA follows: TGTGCCAGCAGCTTAAGGGGACTAGCGGGTGGCAGCACAGATACGCAGTATTTT. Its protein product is CASSLRGLAGGSTDTQYF.

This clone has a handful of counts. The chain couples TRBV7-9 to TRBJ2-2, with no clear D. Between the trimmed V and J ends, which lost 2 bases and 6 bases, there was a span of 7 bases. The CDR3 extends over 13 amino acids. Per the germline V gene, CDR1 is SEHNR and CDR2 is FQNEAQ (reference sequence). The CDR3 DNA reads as TGTGCCAGCAGCTTACCCGGAGCCGGGGAGCTGTTTTTT. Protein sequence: CASSLPGAGELFF. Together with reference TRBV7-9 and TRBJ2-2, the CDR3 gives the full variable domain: DTGVSQNPRHKITKRGQNVTFRCDPISEHNRLYWYRQTLGQGPEFLTYFQNEAQLEKSRLLSDRFSAERPKGSFSTLEIQRTEQGDSAMYLCASSLPGAGELFFGEGSRLTVL.

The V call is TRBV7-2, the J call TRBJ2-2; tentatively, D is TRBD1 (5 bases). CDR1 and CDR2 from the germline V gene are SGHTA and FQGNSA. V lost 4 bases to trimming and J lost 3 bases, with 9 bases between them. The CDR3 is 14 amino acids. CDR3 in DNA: TGTGCCAGCAGCTCCCAGGGATACACCGGGGAGCTGTTTTTT. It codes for CASSSQGYTGELFF. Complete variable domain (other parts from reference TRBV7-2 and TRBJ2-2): GAGVSQSPSNKVTEKGKDVELRCDPISGHTALYWYRQSLGQGLEFLIYFQGNSAPDKSGLPSDRFSAERTGGSVSTLTIQRTQQEDSAVYLCASSSQGYTGELFFGEGSRLTVL.

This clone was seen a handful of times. The CDR3, as DNA: TGTGCCAGTGGACAGGGACCCTATGGCTACACCTTC. Translation: CASGQGPYGYTF. The V gene is TRBV30, the J gene TRBJ1-2, with TRBD1 matching over 8 bases. The junction had 6 bases not matched to a gene; V was cut back by 8 bases and J by 4 bases. Germline lookup yields CDR1 GTSNPN and CDR2 SVGIG (reference sequence). The CDR3 has 12 amino acids.

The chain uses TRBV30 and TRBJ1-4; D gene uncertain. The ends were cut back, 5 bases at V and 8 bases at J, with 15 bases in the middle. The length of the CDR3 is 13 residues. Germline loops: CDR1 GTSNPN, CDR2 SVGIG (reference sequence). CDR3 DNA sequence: TGTGCCTGGGCGACGGCCAGCGGCGAAAAACTGTTTTTT. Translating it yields CAWATASGEKLFF.

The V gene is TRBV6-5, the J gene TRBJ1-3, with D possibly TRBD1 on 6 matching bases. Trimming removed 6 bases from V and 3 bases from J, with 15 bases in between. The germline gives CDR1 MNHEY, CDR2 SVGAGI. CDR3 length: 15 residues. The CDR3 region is CASRLGQGYGNTIYF. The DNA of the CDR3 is TGTGCCAGCAGACTGGGGCAGGGGTATGGAAACACCATATATTTT.

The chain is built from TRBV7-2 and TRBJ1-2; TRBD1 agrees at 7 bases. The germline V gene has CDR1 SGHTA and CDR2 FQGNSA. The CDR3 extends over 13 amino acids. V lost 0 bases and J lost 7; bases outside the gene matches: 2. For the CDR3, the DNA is TGTGCCAGCAGCTTAGCTTCAGGGGGTGGCTACACCTTC. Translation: CASSLASGGGYTF.

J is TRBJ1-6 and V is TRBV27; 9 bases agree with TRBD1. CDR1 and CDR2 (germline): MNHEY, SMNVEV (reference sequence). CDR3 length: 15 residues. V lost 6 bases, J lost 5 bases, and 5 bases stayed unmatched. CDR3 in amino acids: CASRKGQGNNSPLHF. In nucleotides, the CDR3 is TGTGCCAGCAGGAAAGGACAGGGGAATAATTCACCCCTCCACTTT.

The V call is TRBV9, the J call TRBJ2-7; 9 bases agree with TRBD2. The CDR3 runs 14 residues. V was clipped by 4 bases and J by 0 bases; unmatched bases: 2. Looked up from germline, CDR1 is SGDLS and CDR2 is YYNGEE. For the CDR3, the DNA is TGTGCCAGCAGCCCTAGCGGGAACTCCTACGAGCAGTACTTC. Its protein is CASSPSGNSYEQYF.

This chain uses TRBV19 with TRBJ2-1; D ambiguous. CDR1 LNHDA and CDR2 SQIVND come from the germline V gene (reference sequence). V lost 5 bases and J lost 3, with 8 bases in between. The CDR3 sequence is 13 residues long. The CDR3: CASSLEFYNEQFF. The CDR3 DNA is TGTGCCAGTAGTCTCGAGTTCTACAATGAGCAGTTCTTC.